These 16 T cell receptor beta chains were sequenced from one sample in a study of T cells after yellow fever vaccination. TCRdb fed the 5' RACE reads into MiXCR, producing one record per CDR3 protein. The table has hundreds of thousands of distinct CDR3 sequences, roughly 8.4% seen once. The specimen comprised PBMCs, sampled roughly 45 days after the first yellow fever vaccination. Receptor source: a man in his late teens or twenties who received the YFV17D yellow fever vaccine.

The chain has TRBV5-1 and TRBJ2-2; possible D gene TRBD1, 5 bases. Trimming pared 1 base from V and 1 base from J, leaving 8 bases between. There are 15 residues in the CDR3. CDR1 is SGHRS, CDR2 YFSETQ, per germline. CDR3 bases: TGCGCCAGCAGCTTGCCTCAGGGGAACACCGGGGAGCTGTTTTTT. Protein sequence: CASSLPQGNTGELFF.

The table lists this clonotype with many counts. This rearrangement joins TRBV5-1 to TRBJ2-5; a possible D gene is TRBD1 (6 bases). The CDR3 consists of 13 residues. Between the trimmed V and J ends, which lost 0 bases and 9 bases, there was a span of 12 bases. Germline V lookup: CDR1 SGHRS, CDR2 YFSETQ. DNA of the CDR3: TGCGCCAGCAGCTTGGAGGACAGATCACCCCAGTACTTC. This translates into CASSLEDRSPQYF.

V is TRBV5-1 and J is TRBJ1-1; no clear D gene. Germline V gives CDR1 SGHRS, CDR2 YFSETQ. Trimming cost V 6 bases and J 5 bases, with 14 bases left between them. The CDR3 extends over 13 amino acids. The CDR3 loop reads CASTTAGVTEAFF. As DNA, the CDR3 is TGCGCCAGCACCACGGCCGGGGTTACTGAAGCTTTCTTT.

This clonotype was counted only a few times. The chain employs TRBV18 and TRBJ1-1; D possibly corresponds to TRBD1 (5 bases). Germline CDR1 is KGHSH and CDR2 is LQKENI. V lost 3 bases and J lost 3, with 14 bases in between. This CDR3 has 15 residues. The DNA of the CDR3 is TGTGCCAGCTCACCGACTTATCAGGGCGACACTGAAGCTTTCTTT. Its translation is CASSPTYQGDTEAFF.

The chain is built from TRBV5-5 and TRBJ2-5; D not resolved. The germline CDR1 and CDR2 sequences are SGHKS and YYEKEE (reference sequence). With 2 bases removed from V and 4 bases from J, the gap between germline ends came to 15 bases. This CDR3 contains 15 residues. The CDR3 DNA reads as TGTGCCAGCAGCTTAAGTATTACCTCGGGAGAGACCCAGTACTTC. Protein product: CASSLSITSGETQYF.

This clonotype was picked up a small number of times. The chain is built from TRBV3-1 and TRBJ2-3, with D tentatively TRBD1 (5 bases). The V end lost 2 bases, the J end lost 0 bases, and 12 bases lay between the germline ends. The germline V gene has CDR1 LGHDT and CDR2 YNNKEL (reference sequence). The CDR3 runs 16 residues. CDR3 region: CASSQRQLTSTDTQYF. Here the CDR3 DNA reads TGTGCCAGCAGCCAACGACAGCTTACTAGCACAGATACGCAGTATTTT.

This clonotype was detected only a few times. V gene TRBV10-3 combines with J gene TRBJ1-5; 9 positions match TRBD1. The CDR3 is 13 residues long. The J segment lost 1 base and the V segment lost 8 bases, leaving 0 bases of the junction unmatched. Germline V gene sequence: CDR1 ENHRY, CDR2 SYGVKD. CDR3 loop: CAIGTGSNQPQHF. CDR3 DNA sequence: TGTGCCATCGGGACAGGGAGCAATCAGCCCCAGCATTTT.

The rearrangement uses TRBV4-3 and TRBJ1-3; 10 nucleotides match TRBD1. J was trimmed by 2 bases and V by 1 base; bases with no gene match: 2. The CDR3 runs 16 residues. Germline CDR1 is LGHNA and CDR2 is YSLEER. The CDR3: CASSQGQGATGNTIYF. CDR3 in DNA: TGCGCCAGCAGCCAAGGACAGGGGGCGACTGGAAACACCATATATTTT.

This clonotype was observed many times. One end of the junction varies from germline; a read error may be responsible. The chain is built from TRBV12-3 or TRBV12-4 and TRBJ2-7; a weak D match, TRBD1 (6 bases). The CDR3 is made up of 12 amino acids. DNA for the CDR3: TGTGCCAGCACTCTTCAATCCGGGACACCCATCTTC. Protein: CASTLQSGTPIF.

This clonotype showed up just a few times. The CDR3 protein is CAKGGRSTDTQYF. The CDR3 DNA follows: TGTGCCAAGGGGGGGCGAAGCACAGATACGCAGTATTTT. The V and J genes are TRBV7-2 and TRBJ2-3, with a weak D call TRBD2 (7 bases). Trimming pared 10 bases from V and 0 bases from J, leaving 11 bases between. CDR3 length equals 13 residues. CDR1 is SGHTA, CDR2 FQGNSA, per germline.

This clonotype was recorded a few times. CDR3 DNA: TGCAGTGCTACCCGATCGGGGGGCTACACCTTC. Translating it yields CSATRSGGYTF. The rearrangement uses TRBV20-1 and TRBJ1-2; D remains ambiguous. Germline assignment: CDR1 DFQATT and CDR2 SNEGSKA (reference sequence). The CDR3 is 11 residues long. Trimming took 4 bases from V and 8 from J, leaving 11 bases between them.

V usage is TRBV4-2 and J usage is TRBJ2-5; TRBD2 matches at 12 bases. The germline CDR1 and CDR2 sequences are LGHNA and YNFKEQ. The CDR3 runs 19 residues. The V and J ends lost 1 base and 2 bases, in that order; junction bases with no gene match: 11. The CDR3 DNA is TGTGCCAGCAGCCAAGTGGGCAAAGCTAGCGGGGGGGTACAAGAGACCCAGTACTTC. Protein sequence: CASSQVGKASGGVQETQYF.

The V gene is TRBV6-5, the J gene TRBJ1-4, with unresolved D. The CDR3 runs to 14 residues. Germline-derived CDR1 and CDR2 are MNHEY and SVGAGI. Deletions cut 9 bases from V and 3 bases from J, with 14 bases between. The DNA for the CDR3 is TGTGCCAGTCATTTAGGGCCCGCTAATGAAAAACTGTTTTTT. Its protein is CASHLGPANEKLFF.

DNA of the CDR3: TGTGCCAGCAGCTTAGTATCCGGCTATGGCTACACCTTC. Its translation: CASSLVSGYGYTF. This chain links TRBV11-2 with TRBJ1-2; D is uncertain. Germline V gene lookup returns CDR1 SGHAT and CDR2 FQNNGV. CDR3 length: 13 amino acids. Trimming stripped 1 base from V and 4 bases from J, with 7 bases between.

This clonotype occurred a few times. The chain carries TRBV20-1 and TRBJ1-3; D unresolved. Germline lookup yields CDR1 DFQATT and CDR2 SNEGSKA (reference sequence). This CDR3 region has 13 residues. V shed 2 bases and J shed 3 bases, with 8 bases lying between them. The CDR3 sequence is CSARLAGGNTIYF. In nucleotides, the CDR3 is TGCAGTGCTAGATTAGCCGGTGGAAACACCATATATTTT.

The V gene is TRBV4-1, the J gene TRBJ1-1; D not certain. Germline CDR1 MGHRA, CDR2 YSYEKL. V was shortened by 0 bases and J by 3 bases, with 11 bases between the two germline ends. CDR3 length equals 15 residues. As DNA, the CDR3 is TGCGCCAGCAGCCAAGAATCGGGGTCGTACACTGAAGCTTTCTTT. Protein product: CASSQESGSYTEAFF.